A selection of T cell receptor beta chains follows, all from one sample in a study of cytomegalovirus exposure and HLA in healthy donors. Produced via immunoSEQ multiplex PCR; TCRdb's table is partial and in-frame only. The data show 150,000 to 200,000 clones, with 60% to 80% seen just once and about 6.4% held by the top ten. Sequenced input: PBMCs. The receptor source for this set is a man aged 40-49 years in good health and CMV-seropositive. Both conserved end residues are part of each CDR3. D genes are given only for firm matches. Clone size is shown for a subset of rows, as once, few, many or a class of expanded clone.

d_gene: TRBD1
abundance: .
j_gene: TRBJ1-1
v_gene: TRBV14
CDR3nt: TGTGCCAGCAGCCTCCCCCTGGGGACAGTGAACACTGAAGCTTTCTTT
CDR3aa: CASSLPLGTVNTEAFF

d_gene: TRBD1
abundance: .
j_gene: TRBJ2-2
v_gene: TRBV5-1
CDR3nt: TGCGCCAGCAGCTTGACTCCAGACAGGGACACCGGGGAGCTGTTTTTT
CDR3aa: CASSLTPDRDTGELFF

d_gene: .
abundance: .
j_gene: TRBJ2-3
v_gene: TRBV21-1
CDR3nt: TGTGCCAGCAGCAGAAAGCCGGGACTAGCTAGCACAGATACGCAGTATTTT
CDR3aa: CASSRKPGLASTDTQYF

d_gene: .
abundance: few
j_gene: TRBJ2-5
v_gene: TRBV18
CDR3nt: TGTGCCAGCTCACCGACAGTCTTCCAAGAGACCCAGTACTTC
CDR3aa: CASSPTVFQETQYF

d_gene: TRBD1
abundance: few
j_gene: TRBJ1-5
v_gene: TRBV5-1
CDR3nt: TGCGCCAGCAGCTCCGGACAGGGTGGCCAGCCCCAGCATTTT
CDR3aa: CASSSGQGGQPQHF

d_gene: TRBD1
abundance: .
j_gene: TRBJ1-5
v_gene: TRBV7-2
CDR3nt: TGTGCCAGCAGCTTAGTGGGGGACAGTACTCGACCCCAGCATTTT
CDR3aa: CASSLVGDSTRPQHF

d_gene: TRBD1
abundance: .
j_gene: TRBJ2-7
v_gene: TRBV28
CDR3nt: TGTGCCAGCACGGCCCCCGGGACAGGGGGCTACGAGCAGTACTTC
CDR3aa: CASTAPGTGGYEQYF

d_gene: TRBD2
abundance: .
j_gene: TRBJ2-5
v_gene: TRBV10-3
CDR3nt: TGTGCCATCAGCCGGGGGGGTGGGGGACAAGAGACCCAGTACTTC
CDR3aa: CAISRGGGGQETQYF

d_gene: .
abundance: few
j_gene: TRBJ2-2
v_gene: TRBV18
CDR3nt: TGTGCCAGCTCATGGACGCAGGGAGGCACCGGGGAGCTGTTTTTT
CDR3aa: CASSWTQGGTGELFF

d_gene: .
abundance: .
j_gene: TRBJ2-7
v_gene: TRBV25-1
CDR3nt: TGTGCCAGCAGTGATGGAGGGAGCTACGAGCAGTACTTC
CDR3aa: CASSDGGSYEQYF

d_gene: .
abundance: .
j_gene: TRBJ2-2
v_gene: TRBV11-3
CDR3nt: TGTGCCAGCAGCGGCCGGGGGTCGTTAGAGCTGTTTTTT
CDR3aa: CASSGRGSLELFF

d_gene: TRBD2
abundance: .
j_gene: TRBJ2-1
v_gene: TRBV19
CDR3nt: TGTGCCAGTAAACCAAGTAGCGGGAGTGTATACAATGAGCAGTTCTTC
CDR3aa: CASKPSSGSVYNEQFF

d_gene: TRBD2
abundance: .
j_gene: TRBJ2-1
v_gene: TRBV6-6
CDR3nt: TGTGCCAGCAGTTACCTAGCGGGAGTGAATGAGCAGTTCTTC
CDR3aa: CASSYLAGVNEQFF

d_gene: .
abundance: .
j_gene: TRBJ2-7
v_gene: TRBV6-1
CDR3nt: TGTGCCAGCAGTGACGGGACATTTGGGTCGGATGAGCAGTACTTC
CDR3aa: CASSDGTFGSDEQYF

d_gene: .
abundance: .
j_gene: TRBJ1-1
v_gene: TRBV23-1
CDR3nt: TGCGCCAGCAGTCAATTGGTCGTTGAGATGAACACTGAAGCTTTCTTT
CDR3aa: CASSQLVVEMNTEAFF

d_gene: .
abundance: .
j_gene: TRBJ1-3
v_gene: TRBV9
CDR3nt: TGTGCCAGCAGCGTAGCGGGGATCTCTGGAAACACCATATATTTT
CDR3aa: CASSVAGISGNTIYF

d_gene: TRBD2
abundance: .
j_gene: TRBJ2-7
v_gene: TRBV13
CDR3nt: TGTGCCAGCAGCTTCGGGGGGGACACCGGCTACGAGCAGTACTTC
CDR3aa: CASSFGGDTGYEQYF

d_gene: TRBD2
abundance: .
j_gene: TRBJ2-2
v_gene: TRBV7-9
CDR3nt: TGTGCCAGCAGCGCTCCGGGACTAGGGGCCGGGGAGCTGTTTTTT
CDR3aa: CASSAPGLGAGELFF

d_gene: TRBD1
abundance: .
j_gene: TRBJ2-5
v_gene: TRBV5-1
CDR3nt: TGCGCCAGCAGCTGGGTGACAGGGAGTGGCGAGACCCAGTACTTC
CDR3aa: CASSWVTGSGETQYF

d_gene: .
abundance: .
j_gene: TRBJ2-3
v_gene: TRBV14
CDR3nt: TGTGCCAGCAGCCAAGGACAGAGCACAGATACGCAGTATTTT
CDR3aa: CASSQGQSTDTQYF

d_gene: .
abundance: .
j_gene: TRBJ2-1
v_gene: TRBV15
CDR3nt: TGTGCCACCAGCCGCCGGGAAGGGTCCTACAATGAGCAGTTCTTC
CDR3aa: CATSRREGSYNEQFF

d_gene: .
abundance: .
j_gene: TRBJ2-7
v_gene: TRBV2
CDR3nt: TGTGCCACCGGACAACGGATCAACCCCCACGAGCAGTACTTC
CDR3aa: CATGQRINPHEQYF

d_gene: .
abundance: once
j_gene: TRBJ1-4
v_gene: TRBV6-1
CDR3nt: TGTGCCAGCGGAGGCGCCGGTGCAACTAATGAAAAACTGTTTTTT
CDR3aa: CASGGAGATNEKLFF